This record concerns one TCR beta chain sequence. The antigen is undetermined. This CDR3 has 15 residues. The germline gives CDR1 LGHNA, CDR2 YSLEER. Between the trimmed V and J ends, which lost 2 bases and 1 base, there was a span of 9 bases. This entry is derived from a study of OX40 agonist ivuxolimab in advanced cancers. Study in general: Dose-escalation subjects each had hepatocellular carcinoma, melanoma, renal cell or head and neck cancer. Overall study results and limits: With doses of 0.1 to 3.0 mg/kg, CD4+ and CD8+ blood T cells had undergone clonal expansion by week 6. The expanded peripheral T cells' antigen specificity was not determined.

Assay used: immunoSEQ multiplex PCR; TCRdb lists only in-frame clones, some missing. The repertoire has about 22,000 clones, approximately 80% of them found once; the top ten carry 16%. The chain recombines TRBV4-3 with TRBJ2-1, with unresolved D. The TCR was taken from an adult with an advanced solid tumor such as melanoma, head and neck, liver or kidney cancer. The sequencing here drew on CD4+ or CD8+ T cells sorted from blood, taken in a trial of the OX40 agonist ivuxolimab. The CDR3 DNA follows: TGCGCCAGCAGCCAACAGGATGCGTCCTACAATGAGCAGTTCTTC. Encoded protein: CASSQQDASYNEQFF.